The 30 T cell receptor beta chains below all came from one sample that was sequenced in a study of cytomegalovirus exposure and HLA in healthy donors. In the PCR, 60 Vbeta and 13 Jbeta primers were used. Sequencing was performed with immunoSEQ multiplex PCR; in TCRdb, only in-frame clones are kept and a portion is missing. The sample yields roughly 50,000 clones, of which the top ten take up roughly 7.1%. What was sequenced was PBMCs. These receptors all come from a woman in her 40s in good health and CMV-seronegative.

The chain combines TRBV28 with TRBJ1-6; D perhaps matches TRBD1 (6 bases). The V end lost 6 bases, the J end lost 11 bases, and 14 bases lay between the germline ends. This CDR3 is 13 amino acids long. Looked up from germline, CDR1 is MDHEN and CDR2 is SYDVKM. This CDR3 reads CASSQTGMAPLHF. The CDR3 bases are TGTGCCAGCAGCCAAACAGGGATGGCACCCCTCCACTTT.

This sequence joins TRBV7-9 and TRBJ2-7; TRBD2 matches 10 bases. The CDR3 loop spans 15 amino acids. V gave up 6 bases and J gave up 3 bases; unmatched junction bases: 8. In germline, CDR1 is SEHNR, CDR2 FQNEAQ (reference sequence). CDR3 nucleotides: TGTGCCAGCAGTCGCCTAGCGGGAGAATTCTACGAGCAGTACTTC. This translates into CASSRLAGEFYEQYF.

The chain couples TRBV28 to TRBJ2-7, with D possibly being TRBD1 (6 bases). The germline V gene encodes CDR1 MDHEN and CDR2 SYDVKM. There are 15 residues in the CDR3. V was cut by 4 bases and J by 0 bases, with 13 bases left in between. The CDR3 reads CASSSLDRNSYEQYF. CDR3 bases: TGTGCCAGCAGTTCTCTCGACAGGAACTCCTACGAGCAGTACTTC.

The chain employs TRBV10-3 and TRBJ1-4; 9 nucleotides line up with TRBD1. V lost 2 bases to trimming and J lost 8 bases; unmatched junction nucleotides: 18. The CDR3 runs 19 residues. CDR1 ENHRY and CDR2 SYGVKD come from the germline V gene. CDR3 residues: CAISEVWGQGGRSAEKLFF. The CDR3 DNA is TGTGCCATCAGTGAGGTGTGGGGACAGGGCGGACGGTCGGCAGAAAAACTGTTTTTT.

The CDR3 sequence: CASSFPDRETQYF. The CDR3 DNA follows: TGTGCCAGCAGCTTCCCGGACAGGGAGACCCAGTACTTC. The genes are TRBV7-2 and TRBJ2-5; 7 bases fit TRBD1. V shed 3 bases and J 5 bases; nucleotides not matched to a gene: 3. Looked up from germline, CDR1 is SGHTA and CDR2 is FQGNSA. The CDR3 extends over 13 amino acids.

The V gene is TRBV9, the J gene TRBJ2-3, with 8 positions matching TRBD2. The CDR3 consists of 16 residues. Germline V gene lookup returns CDR1 SGDLS and CDR2 YYNGEE. The V and J ends lost 0 bases and 1 base, in that order; junction bases with no gene match: 4. The CDR3 DNA sequence: TGTGCCAGCAGCGTAGCCGGGGGGGGCCGCACAGATACGCAGTATTTT. Its translation is CASSVAGGGRTDTQYF.

The chain is built from TRBV6-5 and TRBJ1-4; 10 nucleotides match TRBD1. The CDR3 has 14 residues. Germline V gene lookup returns CDR1 MNHEY and CDR2 SVGAGI. V lost 4 bases, J lost 8 bases, and 4 bases stayed unmatched. CDR3 sequence (DNA): TGTGCCAGCAGTTCGGGACAGGGGTCCGAAAAACTGTTTTTT. It yields the protein CASSSGQGSEKLFF.

V usage is TRBV6-5 and J usage is TRBJ2-1, with a tentative D call TRBD2 (5 bases). The CDR3 extends over 15 amino acids. Between the trimmed V and J ends, which lost 2 bases and 4 bases, there was a span of 12 bases. Germline V gene lookup returns CDR1 MNHEY and CDR2 SVGAGI. CDR3 sequence: CASSYESGPYNEQFF. CDR3 coding DNA: TGTGCCAGCAGTTACGAAAGCGGACCTTACAATGAGCAGTTCTTC.

The chain recombines TRBV7-9 with TRBJ1-2, with a weak D call TRBD1 (6 bases). CDR1 is SEHNR, CDR2 FQNEAQ, per germline (reference sequence). CDR3 length: 16 residues. V shed 4 bases and J shed 1 base, with 16 bases lying between them. CDR3 region: CASSSTTGDINYGYTF. As DNA, the CDR3 is TGTGCCAGCAGCTCTACTACCGGGGACATTAACTATGGCTACACCTTC.

The chain links TRBV18 to TRBJ1-1, with D perhaps matching TRBD1 (6 bases). In germline, CDR1 is KGHSH, CDR2 LQKENI. Trimming cost V 3 bases and J 7 bases, with 18 bases left between them. The length of the CDR3 is 15 residues. The CDR3 nucleotides read TGTGCCAGCTCACCCTCAAAGCGGGGGGCAGATGAAGCTTTCTTT. Its protein product is CASSPSKRGADEAFF.

CDR3 loop: CASSLANSGVNYGYTF. The CDR3 region has the DNA TGTGCCAGCAGCTTGGCCAATTCGGGGGTGAACTATGGCTACACCTTC. This sequence joins TRBV5-6 and TRBJ1-2; D is possibly TRBD1 (5 bases). Germline V gene sequence: CDR1 SGHDT, CDR2 YYEEEE. The CDR3 sequence is 16 residues long. V was clipped by 0 bases and J by 2 bases, with 14 bases between them. Full variable domain (rest looked up from reference TRBV5-6 and TRBJ1-2): DAGVTQSPTHLIKTRGQQVTLRCSPKSGHDTVSWYQQALGQGPQFIFQYYEEEERQRGNFPDRFSGHQFPNYSSELNVNALLLGDSALYLCASSLANSGVNYGYTFGSGTRLTVV.

CDR3 nucleotide sequence: TGTGCCAGCAGCTTGGCGGGGGAAATACGGGATGAGCAGTTCTTC. It specifies CASSLAGEIRDEQFF. The chain joins TRBV5-4 to TRBJ2-1; maybe TRBD2 (6 bases). CDR1 and CDR2 from the germline V gene are SGHNT and YYREEE (reference sequence). Trimming stripped 0 bases from V and 8 bases from J, with 15 bases between. The CDR3 loop spans 15 amino acids.

The rearrangement uses TRBV5-1 and TRBJ1-1; TRBD1 aligns across 9 bases. J was trimmed by 3 bases and V by 3 bases; bases with no gene match: 6. CDR3 length: 15 residues. Germline V gene sequence: CDR1 SGHRS, CDR2 YFSETQ. In nucleotides, the CDR3 is TGCGCCAGCAGCTGGGGGACAGGGAAAGACACTGAAGCTTTCTTT. It translates to CASSWGTGKDTEAFF.

This chain joins TRBV14 and TRBJ2-1, with 10 bases aligning to TRBD2. J lost 4 bases, V lost 4 bases, and 7 bases had no gene match. The V gene's germline CDR1 is SGHDN and CDR2 FVKESK. CDR3 size: 16 residues. The DNA of the CDR3 is TGTGCCAGCAGCCGGCGGCCTAGCGGGGGATACAATGAGCAGTTCTTC. It encodes CASSRRPSGGYNEQFF. Full variable domain (remainder filled in from reference TRBV14 and TRBJ2-1): EAGVTQFPSHSVIEKGQTVTLRCDPISGHDNLYWYRRVMGKEIKFLLHFVKESKQDESGMPNNRFLAERTGGTYSTLKVQPAELEDSGVYFCASSRRPSGGYNEQFFGPGTRLTVL.

The chain employs TRBV5-6 and TRBJ1-2; 8 positions agree with TRBD1. This CDR3 is 14 amino acids long. Germline V gene data show CDR1 as SGHDT and CDR2 as YYEEEE. The junction had 5 bases not matched to a gene; V was cut back by 4 bases and J by 3 bases. The CDR3 DNA reads as TGTGCCAGCAGCGGCCGGGACAGGCACTATGGCTACACCTTC. As protein: CASSGRDRHYGYTF.

The chain combines TRBV18 with TRBJ2-2; no clear D gene. Germline V CDR1 and CDR2: KGHSH, LQKENI. This CDR3 is 16 amino acids long. V was cut by 5 bases and J by 6 bases, with 19 bases left in between. The CDR3 nucleotides read TGTGCCAGCTCATCGCGGATATCCCAAGTGGCCGGGGAGCTGTTTTTT. Translating gives CASSSRISQVAGELFF.

The V and J genes are TRBV6-6 and TRBJ2-1; D is perhaps TRBD1 (6 bases). V gave up 2 bases and J gave up 8 bases, with 10 bases separating them. CDR1 and CDR2 (germline): MNHNY, SVGAGI (reference sequence). This CDR3 is built from 13 residues. CDR3 sequence: CASSYLGADEQFF. In DNA form, the CDR3 reads TGTGCCAGCAGTTACCTGGGGGCGGATGAGCAGTTCTTC.

The rearrangement joins TRBV6-1 to TRBJ1-6, with D unresolved. Trimming took 2 bases from V and 14 from J, leaving 22 bases between them. Germline assignment: CDR1 MNHNS and CDR2 SASEGT. The CDR3 runs to 16 residues. The CDR3 protein is CASSEILTLSRRTLHF. In DNA, the CDR3 is TGTGCCAGCAGTGAAATTTTGACCCTTTCCCGGAGGACCCTCCACTTT.

The V and J genes are TRBV5-1 and TRBJ1-1, with D possibly TRBD1 on 6 matching bases. This CDR3 has 17 residues. Germline V gene lookup returns CDR1 SGHRS and CDR2 YFSETQ. V was clipped by 4 bases and J by 4 bases, with 23 bases between them. This chain's CDR3 is CASSPLGRGGGGTEAFF. DNA of the CDR3: TGCGCCAGCAGCCCCCTCGGTAGGGGAGGGGGGGGCACTGAAGCTTTCTTT.

V is TRBV30 and J is TRBJ1-2, with 9 bases matching TRBD1. J was trimmed by 8 bases and V by 3 bases; bases with no gene match: 4. CDR1 is GTSNPN, CDR2 SVGIG, per germline (reference sequence). The CDR3 has 12 residues. The CDR3 loop reads CAWRGTGSGYTF. In DNA, the CDR3 is TGTGCCTGGAGAGGGACAGGGAGCGGCTACACCTTC.

This sequence joins TRBV7-8 and TRBJ1-1; D might be TRBD1 (5 bases). Germline CDR1 SGHVS, CDR2 FQNEAQ. This CDR3 has 15 residues. V lost 4 bases and J 3 bases, leaving 15 bases between the germline ends. The CDR3 protein is CASSSRDFLDTEAFF. CDR3 nucleotide sequence: TGTGCCAGCAGCTCCCGGGACTTTCTGGACACTGAAGCTTTCTTT.

Comment on this clone: The sample holds other DNA sequences that translate to the same CDR3. The J gene is TRBJ1-6, the V gene TRBV13; TRBD1 might be the D (6 bases). The ends were cut back, 7 bases at V and 7 bases at J, with 17 bases in the middle. The V gene's germline CDR1 is PRHDT and CDR2 FYEKMQ (reference sequence). This CDR3 region has 15 residues. Here the CDR3 reads CASTLGGAMNSPLHF. The CDR3 DNA reads TGTGCCAGCACCTTGGGGGGGGCGATGAATTCACCCCTCCACTTT.

A remark on this clone: One junction end disagrees with the germline gene, perhaps due to a read error. The chain is built from TRBV30 and TRBJ1-4, with D maybe TRBD1 (5 bases). Germline V gives CDR1 GTSNPN, CDR2 SVGIG (reference sequence). The CDR3 runs 15 residues. The CDR3 is CAGSVRGTTNEKLFF. The CDR3 coding sequence is TGTGCCGGGAGTGTACGGGGGACAACTAATGAAAAACTGTTTTTT.

The chain recombines TRBV28 with TRBJ1-4, with 10 positions matching TRBD1. The trim removed 5 bases at V and 0 bases at J, leaving 12 bases unmatched. This CDR3 contains 19 residues. Germline V gene lookup returns CDR1 MDHEN and CDR2 SYDVKM. The CDR3 DNA follows: TGTGCCAGCAGTCCGGTGGGACACGGGACAGGGGCAACTAATGAAAAACTGTTTTTT. Protein product: CASSPVGHGTGATNEKLFF.

The J gene is TRBJ2-7, the V gene TRBV28; no definite D call. Germline V lookup: CDR1 MDHEN, CDR2 SYDVKM. The germline V and J ends were trimmed by 7 bases and 2 bases, with 12 bases remaining between them. The CDR3 is 13 residues long. The CDR3 sequence is CASTSAQTYEQYF. The CDR3 DNA sequence: TGTGCCAGCACCTCGGCACAGACCTACGAGCAGTACTTC.

The chain carries TRBV27 and TRBJ1-1; D call uncertain. CDR1 is MNHEY, CDR2 SMNVEV, per germline (reference sequence). The CDR3 has 13 amino acids. Trimming left V 4 bases short and J 4 bases short, with 10 bases between. CDR3 in DNA: TGTGCCAGCAGTTCTCCGGGGAGCACTGAAGCTTTCTTT. The encoded protein is CASSSPGSTEAFF.

The V call is TRBV5-1, the J call TRBJ2-1, with TRBD1 matching 8 bases. The germline gives CDR1 SGHRS, CDR2 YFSETQ. The CDR3 has 17 residues. V shed 4 bases, J shed 7 bases, and the junction held 16 bases outside the gene matches. The CDR3 reads CASSIAPQGATGNEQFF. The CDR3 nucleotides read TGCGCCAGCAGCATTGCCCCTCAGGGGGCTACGGGGAATGAGCAGTTCTTC.

The chain recombines TRBV7-9 with TRBJ1-1, with D hard to call. Looked up from germline, CDR1 is SEHNR and CDR2 is FQNEAQ (reference sequence). V lost 1 base and J 3 bases, leaving 3 bases between the germline ends. This CDR3 is 12 amino acids long. The DNA for the CDR3 is TGTGCCAGCAGCTTAGACTACACTGAAGCTTTCTTT. Residues: CASSLDYTEAFF.

This chain links TRBV6-5 with TRBJ1-1; unclear D gene. Between the trimmed V and J ends, which lost 0 bases and 4 bases, there was a span of 15 bases. Germline V gives CDR1 MNHEY, CDR2 SVGAGI. This CDR3 region has 16 residues. CDR3 in DNA: TGTGCCAGCAGTTACTCGAAGACTTCAACTCCCACTGAAGCTTTCTTT. This codes for CASSYSKTSTPTEAFF.

This rearrangement joins TRBV6-1 to TRBJ2-3, with D possibly matching TRBD2 (5 bases). Germline V lookup: CDR1 MNHNS, CDR2 SASEGT. Trimming left V 9 bases short and J 0 bases short, with 16 bases between. CDR3 size: 15 residues. CDR3 region: CASQDRGSSTDTQYF. The CDR3 bases are TGTGCCAGTCAGGACCGGGGATCTAGCACAGATACGCAGTATTTT.